This TCR beta chain was captured in a study of blood T cell repertoires in COVID-19 (dated by TCRdb to about 2020). For the wider study: Samples from collaborators originated in the United States, Italy and Spain and spanned both the acute and convalescent phases of COVID-19. Samples were obtained from the ongoing ImmuneRACE study (first 160 participants) and from over 1,000 subjects provided by 6 global collaborators. The sample metadata nearly always contained a de-identified subject ID, COVID-19 status, age in years and sex. The dataset comprised deeply sampled blood TCRbeta repertoires from subjects exposed to, actively infected with, or recovered from COVID-19. The material from the prospective study consisted of cDNA or gDNA derived from T cells, B-cell-depleted T cells, or PBMCs. Where available, HLA class I and class II types were taken from metadata supplied by the sample provider and were not determined by assay-based typing. The repertoires were made available in a free public database intended to serve as a resource for research on the immune response to SARS-CoV-2. General conclusions and limits of the study: The quantity of clinical and demographic metadata differed by source and by participant and was supplied without curation.

The immunoSEQ Assay, a bias-controlled multiplex PCR, was used to amplify TCRbeta CDR3 regions from genomic DNA. The original methods were these. The number of nucleated cells in each sample was estimated from the amplification of reference gene primers within the assay. To quantify the absolute abundance of each unique TCRbeta CDR3 rearrangement, sequence reads were collapsed and filtered. For each sample, productive Simpson clonality was calculated as the square root of Simpson's diversity index over productive rearrangements. Entries here come from immuneACCESS through TCRdb and include only in-frame sequences with V and J called. Some clones fail to appear in such tables; in the studies checked, an unresolved V gene covers under half of the shortfall, and the cause of the remainder is unknown. V, J and clone size reflect that table, while D and trimming were determined from the DNA. The table for this sample lists roughly 89,000 clones; roughly 80% of them were counted only once. Of the sample, around 15% falls within the top ten clones.

At the junction V is shortened by 4 bases and J by 2 bases, with 14 bases in between. Including cysteine and phenylalanine, the CDR3 has 15 amino acids. Just CDR3 DNA is preserved here, 45 bases in frame from base 1. CDR1 and CDR2 are drawn from the germline V gene: SGDLS, YYNGEE. Whole blood was collected in K2EDTA tubes by collaborating institutions according to the institutions' own protocols. Collaborator samples were shipped for TCRbeta analysis as frozen whole blood, isolated PBMCs, or DNA extracted from either sample type. With regard to this clone: Its antigen is unknown. Per-nucleotide qualities are absent, and no much larger clonotype sits a single base away.

The sample consisted of peripheral blood. The origin of this receptor is a woman of 80 years or more with acute or convalescent COVID-19. This receptor chain uses TRBV9 and TRBJ2-3; matching of 5 bases hints at TRBD1 as the D gene. This receptor carries the CDR3 CASSRRGDYTDTQYF. The DNA sequence is as follows: TGTGCCAGCAGCAGAAGGGGCGATTACACAGATACGCAGTATTTT.